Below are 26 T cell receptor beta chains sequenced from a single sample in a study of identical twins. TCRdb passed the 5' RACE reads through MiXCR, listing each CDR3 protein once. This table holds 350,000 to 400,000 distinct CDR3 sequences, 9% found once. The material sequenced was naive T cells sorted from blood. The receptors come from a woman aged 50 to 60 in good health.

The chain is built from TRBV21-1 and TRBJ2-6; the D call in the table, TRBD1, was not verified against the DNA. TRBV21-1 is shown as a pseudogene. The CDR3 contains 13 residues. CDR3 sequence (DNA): TGTGCCAGCAGAGCCCCGCACTTGGACGTCCTGACTTTC. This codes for CASRAPHLDVLTF.

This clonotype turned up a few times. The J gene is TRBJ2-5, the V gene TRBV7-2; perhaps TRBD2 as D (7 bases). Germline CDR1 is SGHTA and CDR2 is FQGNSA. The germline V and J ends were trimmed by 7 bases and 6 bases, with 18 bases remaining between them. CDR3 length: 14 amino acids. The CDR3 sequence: CASKRGGSPKTQYF. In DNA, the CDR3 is TGTGCCAGCAAAAGGGGGGGATCGCCCAAGACCCAGTACTTC.

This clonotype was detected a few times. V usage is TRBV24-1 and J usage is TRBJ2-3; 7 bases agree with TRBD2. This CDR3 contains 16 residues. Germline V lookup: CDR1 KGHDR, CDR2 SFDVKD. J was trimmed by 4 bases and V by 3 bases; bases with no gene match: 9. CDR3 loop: CATSDPRRLAADTQYF. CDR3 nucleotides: TGTGCCACCAGTGATCCTCGCCGACTAGCAGCAGATACGCAGTATTTT.

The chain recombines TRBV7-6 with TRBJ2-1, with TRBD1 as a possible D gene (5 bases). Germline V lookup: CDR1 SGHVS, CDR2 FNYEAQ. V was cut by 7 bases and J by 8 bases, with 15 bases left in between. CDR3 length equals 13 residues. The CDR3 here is CASTLVVGDEQFF. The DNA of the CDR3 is TGTGCCAGCACCCTAGTTGTAGGGGATGAGCAGTTCTTC.

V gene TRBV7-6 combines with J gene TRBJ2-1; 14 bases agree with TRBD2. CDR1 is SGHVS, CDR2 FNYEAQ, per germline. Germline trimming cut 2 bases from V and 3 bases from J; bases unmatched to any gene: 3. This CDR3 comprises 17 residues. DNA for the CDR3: TGTGCCAGCAGCTTACTGACTAGCGGGAGGGTCTACAATGAGCAGTTCTTC. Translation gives CASSLLTSGRVYNEQFF.

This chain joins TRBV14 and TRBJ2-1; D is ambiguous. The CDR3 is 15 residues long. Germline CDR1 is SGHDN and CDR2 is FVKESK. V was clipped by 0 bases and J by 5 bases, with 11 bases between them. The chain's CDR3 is CASSQEVGINNEQFF. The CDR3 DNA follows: TGTGCCAGCAGCCAAGAGGTGGGAATTAACAATGAGCAGTTCTTC.

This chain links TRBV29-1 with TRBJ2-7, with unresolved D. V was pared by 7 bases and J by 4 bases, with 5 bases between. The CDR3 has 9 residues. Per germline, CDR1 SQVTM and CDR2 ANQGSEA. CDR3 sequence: CSGYYEQYV. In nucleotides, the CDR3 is TGCAGCGGGTATTACGAGCAGTACGTC.

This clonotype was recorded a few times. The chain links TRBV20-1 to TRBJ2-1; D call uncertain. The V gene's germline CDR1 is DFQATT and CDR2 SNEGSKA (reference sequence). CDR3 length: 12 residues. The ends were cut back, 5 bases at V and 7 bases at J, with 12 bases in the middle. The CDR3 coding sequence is TGCAGTGCTGGATCCTTACGGAATGAGCAGTTCTTC. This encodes CSAGSLRNEQFF.

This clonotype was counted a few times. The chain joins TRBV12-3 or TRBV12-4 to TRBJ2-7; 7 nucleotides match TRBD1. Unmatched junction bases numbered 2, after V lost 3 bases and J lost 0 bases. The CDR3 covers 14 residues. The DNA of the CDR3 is TGTGCCAGCAGTTTCGGGGACAGCTCCTACGAGCAGTACTTC. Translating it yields CASSFGDSSYEQYF.

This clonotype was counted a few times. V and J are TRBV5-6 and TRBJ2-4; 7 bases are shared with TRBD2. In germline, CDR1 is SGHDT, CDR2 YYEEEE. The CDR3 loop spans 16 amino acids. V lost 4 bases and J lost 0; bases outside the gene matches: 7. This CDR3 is CASSPAGDLAKNIQYF. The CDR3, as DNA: TGTGCCAGCAGCCCGGCGGGGGATCTAGCCAAAAACATTCAGTACTTC.

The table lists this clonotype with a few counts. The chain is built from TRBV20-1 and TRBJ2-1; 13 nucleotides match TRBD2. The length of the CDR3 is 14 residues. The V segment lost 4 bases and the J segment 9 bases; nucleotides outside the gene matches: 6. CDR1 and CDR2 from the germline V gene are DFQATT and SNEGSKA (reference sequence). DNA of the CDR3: TGCAGTGCTACCTTACTAGCGGGAGGGGGTGAGCAGTTCTTC. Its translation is CSATLLAGGGEQFF.

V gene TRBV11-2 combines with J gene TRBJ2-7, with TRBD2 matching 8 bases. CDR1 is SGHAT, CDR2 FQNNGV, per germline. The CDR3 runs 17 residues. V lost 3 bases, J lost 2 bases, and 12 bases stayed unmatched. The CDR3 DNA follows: TGTGCCAGCAGCTTCTTTTCCTCTAGCGGGCCAACCTACGAGCAGTACTTC. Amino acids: CASSFFSSSGPTYEQYF.

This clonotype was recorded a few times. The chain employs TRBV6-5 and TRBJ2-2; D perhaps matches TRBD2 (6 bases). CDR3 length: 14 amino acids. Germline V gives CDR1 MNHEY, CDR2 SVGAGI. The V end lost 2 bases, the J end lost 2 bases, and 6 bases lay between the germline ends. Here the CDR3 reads CASSYGLNTGELFF. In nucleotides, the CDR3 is TGTGCCAGCAGTTACGGACTAAACACCGGGGAGCTGTTTTTT.

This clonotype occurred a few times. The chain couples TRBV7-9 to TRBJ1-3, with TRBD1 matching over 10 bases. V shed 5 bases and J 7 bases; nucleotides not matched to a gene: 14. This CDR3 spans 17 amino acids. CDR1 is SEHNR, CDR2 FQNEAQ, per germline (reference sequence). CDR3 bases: TGTGCCAGCAGCCCCACCCGACCGGGACAGGGGTTGAACACCATATATTTT. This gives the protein CASSPTRPGQGLNTIYF.

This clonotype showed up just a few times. The CDR3 coding sequence is TGTGCCAGCAGTTTATACCCGACAGGGGAAGATGGCTACACCTTC. Translation gives CASSLYPTGEDGYTF. This rearrangement joins TRBV12-3 or TRBV12-4 to TRBJ1-2; 8 nucleotides agree with TRBD1. The CDR3 is 15 amino acids. V lost 2 bases and J lost 6; bases outside the gene matches: 8.

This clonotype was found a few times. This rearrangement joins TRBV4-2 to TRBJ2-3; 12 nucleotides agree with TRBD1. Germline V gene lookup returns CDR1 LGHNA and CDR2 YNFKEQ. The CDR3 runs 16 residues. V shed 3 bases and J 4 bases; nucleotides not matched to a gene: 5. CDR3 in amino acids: CASSHAGTGGADTQYF. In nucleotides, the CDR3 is TGTGCCAGCAGCCATGCCGGGACAGGGGGCGCAGATACGCAGTATTTT.

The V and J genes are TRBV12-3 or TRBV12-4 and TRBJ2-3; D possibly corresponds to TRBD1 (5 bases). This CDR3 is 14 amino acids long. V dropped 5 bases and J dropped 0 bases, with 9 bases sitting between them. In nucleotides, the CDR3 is TGTGCCAGCAGTCTGACAGTAAGCACAGATACGCAGTATTTT. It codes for CASSLTVSTDTQYF.

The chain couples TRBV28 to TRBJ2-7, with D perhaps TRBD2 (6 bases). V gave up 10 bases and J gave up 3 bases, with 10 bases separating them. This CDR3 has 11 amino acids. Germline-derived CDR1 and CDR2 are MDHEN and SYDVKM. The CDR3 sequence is CATLGGYEQYF. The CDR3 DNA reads TGTGCCACTCTGGGGGGCTACGAGCAGTACTTC.

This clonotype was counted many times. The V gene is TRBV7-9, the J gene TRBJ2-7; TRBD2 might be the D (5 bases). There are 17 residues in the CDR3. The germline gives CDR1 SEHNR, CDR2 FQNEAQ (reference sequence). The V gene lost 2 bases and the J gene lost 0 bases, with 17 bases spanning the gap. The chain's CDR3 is CASSLYGVGASSYEQYF. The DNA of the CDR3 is TGTGCCAGCAGCTTATACGGGGTGGGAGCGAGCTCCTACGAGCAGTACTTC. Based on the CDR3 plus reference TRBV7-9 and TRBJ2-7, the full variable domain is DTGVSQNPRHKITKRGQNVTFRCDPISEHNRLYWYRQTLGQGPEFLTYFQNEAQLEKSRLLSDRFSAERPKGSFSTLEIQRTEQGDSAMYLCASSLYGVGASSYEQYFGPGTRLTVT.

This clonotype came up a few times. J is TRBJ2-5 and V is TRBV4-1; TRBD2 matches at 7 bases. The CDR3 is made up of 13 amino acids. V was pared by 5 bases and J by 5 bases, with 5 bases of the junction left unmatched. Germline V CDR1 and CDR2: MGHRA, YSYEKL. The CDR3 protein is CASSGSGWETQYF. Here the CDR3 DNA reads TGCGCCAGCAGCGGTAGCGGGTGGGAGACCCAGTACTTC.

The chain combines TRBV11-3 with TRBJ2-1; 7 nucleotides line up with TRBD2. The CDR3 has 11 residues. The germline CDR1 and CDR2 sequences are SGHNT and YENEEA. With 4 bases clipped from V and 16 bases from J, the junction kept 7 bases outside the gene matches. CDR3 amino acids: CASSSREDPFF. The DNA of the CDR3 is TGTGCCAGCAGCTCCCGGGAGGACCCTTTCTTC.

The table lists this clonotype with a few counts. CDR3 nucleotides: TGCGCCAGCAGCAGAGACCTAACTGGAGAGCAGTACTTC. Translation gives CASSRDLTGEQYF. The J gene is TRBJ2-7, the V gene TRBV5-1, with D hard to call. From germline, CDR1 is SGHRS and CDR2 YFSETQ. This CDR3 is built from 13 residues. V was cut by 4 bases and J by 7 bases, with 15 bases left in between.

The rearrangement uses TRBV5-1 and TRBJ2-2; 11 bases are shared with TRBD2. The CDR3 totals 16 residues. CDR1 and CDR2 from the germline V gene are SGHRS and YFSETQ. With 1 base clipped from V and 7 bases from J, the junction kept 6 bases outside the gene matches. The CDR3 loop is CASSLTSGRSIGELFF. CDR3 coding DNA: TGCGCCAGCAGCTTGACTAGCGGGAGAAGTATCGGGGAGCTGTTTTTT.

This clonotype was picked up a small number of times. The CDR3 region has the DNA TGTGCCAGCAGTTCAACGGGACAGAAAAACACTGAAGCTTTCTTT. It is translated as CASSSTGQKNTEAFF. The rearrangement links TRBV27 to TRBJ1-1, with 7 nucleotides matching TRBD1. Germline CDR1 reads MNHEY; CDR2 reads SMNVEV (reference sequence). The junction had 7 bases not matched to a gene; V was cut back by 4 bases and J by 2 bases. CDR3 length equals 15 residues.

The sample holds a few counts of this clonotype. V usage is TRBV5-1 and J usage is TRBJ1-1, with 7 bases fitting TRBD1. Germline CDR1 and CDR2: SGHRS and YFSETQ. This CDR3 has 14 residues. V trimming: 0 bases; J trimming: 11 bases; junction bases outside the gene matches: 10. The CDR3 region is CASSLEGALAAAFF. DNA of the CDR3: TGCGCCAGCAGCTTGGAGGGGGCACTTGCTGCCGCTTTCTTT.

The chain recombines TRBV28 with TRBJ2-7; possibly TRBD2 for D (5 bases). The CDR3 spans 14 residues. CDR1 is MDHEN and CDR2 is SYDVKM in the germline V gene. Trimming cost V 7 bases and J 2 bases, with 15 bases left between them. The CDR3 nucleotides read TGTGCCAGCAATCTAGCTCAAGCCCCCTACGAGCAGTACTTC. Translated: CASNLAQAPYEQYF. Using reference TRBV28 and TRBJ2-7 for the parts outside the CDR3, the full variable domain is DVKVTQSSRYLVKRTGEKVFLECVQDMDHENMFWYRQDPGLGLRLIYFSYDVKMKEKGDIPEGYSVSREKKERFSLILESASTNQTSMYLCASNLAQAPYEQYFGPGTRLTVT.